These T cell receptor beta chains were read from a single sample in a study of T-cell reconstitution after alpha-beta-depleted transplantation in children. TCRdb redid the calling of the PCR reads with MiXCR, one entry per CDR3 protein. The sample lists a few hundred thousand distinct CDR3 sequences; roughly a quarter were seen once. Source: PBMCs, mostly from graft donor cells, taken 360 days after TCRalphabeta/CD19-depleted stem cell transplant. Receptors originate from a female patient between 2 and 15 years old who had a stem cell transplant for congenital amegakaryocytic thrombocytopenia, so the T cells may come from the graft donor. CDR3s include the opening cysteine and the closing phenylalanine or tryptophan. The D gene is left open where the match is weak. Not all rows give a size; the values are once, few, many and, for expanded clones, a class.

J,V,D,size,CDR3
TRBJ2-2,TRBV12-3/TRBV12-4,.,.,CARGSCGTWSTGELFF
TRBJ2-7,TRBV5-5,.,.,CASSPSGQISYEQYF
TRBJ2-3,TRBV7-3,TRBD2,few,CASSLSTGGADTQYF
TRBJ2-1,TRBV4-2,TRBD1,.,CASSRGQGWDEQFF
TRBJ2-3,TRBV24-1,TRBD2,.,CATSNIAGGTDTQYF
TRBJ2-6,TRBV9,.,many,CASQPASGANVLTF
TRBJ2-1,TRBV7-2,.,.,CASSLLARGEQFF
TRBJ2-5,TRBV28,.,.,CASSPLRDRGETQYF
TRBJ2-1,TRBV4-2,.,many,CASSQEVSRSYNEQFF
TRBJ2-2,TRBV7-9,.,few,CASSYHWGSHTGELFF
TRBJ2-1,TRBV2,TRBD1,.,CASSSDRASYNEQFF
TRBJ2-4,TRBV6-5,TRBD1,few,CASSSIRTGGGNIQYF
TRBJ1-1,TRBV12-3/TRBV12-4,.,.,CASSPQGVGQAFF
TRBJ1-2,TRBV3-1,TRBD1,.,CASSHVGQNYGYTF
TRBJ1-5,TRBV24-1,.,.,CATSDPSEEGNQPQHF
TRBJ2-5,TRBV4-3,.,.,CASSQDAWGPKETQYF
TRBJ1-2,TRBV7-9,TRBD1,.,CASSSPDRSGYGYTF
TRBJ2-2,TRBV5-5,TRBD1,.,CASSIRQGTNTGELFF
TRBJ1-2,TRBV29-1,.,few,CSVPWNRYGYTF
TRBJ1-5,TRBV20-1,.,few,CSARDQGGSNQPQHF